Included here is one T cell receptor (beta chain) sequence, with context. These data come from a study of OX40 agonist ivuxolimab in advanced cancers. Cycle 7 day 1, cycle 4 day 1, and baseline were the timepoints at which blood was sampled. Generated by immunoSEQ multiplex PCR, the TCRdb table keeps only in-frame clones and is missing some. The table includes approximately 15,000 clones, more than 65% detected once. The CDR3 is 14 amino acids. Trimming cost V 6 bases and J 2 bases, with 12 bases left between them. Germline assignment: CDR1 SEHNR and CDR2 FQNEAQ (reference sequence). This material consisted of CD4+ or CD8+ T cells sorted from blood, taken in a trial of the OX40 agonist ivuxolimab. The sequence came from an adult with an advanced solid tumor such as melanoma, head and neck, liver or kidney cancer. J is TRBJ2-3 and V is TRBV7-9; no clear D gene. The CDR3 protein is CASRPKTDTDTQYF. Here the CDR3 DNA reads TGTGCCAGCAGGCCAAAAACAGACACAGATACGCAGTATTTT.